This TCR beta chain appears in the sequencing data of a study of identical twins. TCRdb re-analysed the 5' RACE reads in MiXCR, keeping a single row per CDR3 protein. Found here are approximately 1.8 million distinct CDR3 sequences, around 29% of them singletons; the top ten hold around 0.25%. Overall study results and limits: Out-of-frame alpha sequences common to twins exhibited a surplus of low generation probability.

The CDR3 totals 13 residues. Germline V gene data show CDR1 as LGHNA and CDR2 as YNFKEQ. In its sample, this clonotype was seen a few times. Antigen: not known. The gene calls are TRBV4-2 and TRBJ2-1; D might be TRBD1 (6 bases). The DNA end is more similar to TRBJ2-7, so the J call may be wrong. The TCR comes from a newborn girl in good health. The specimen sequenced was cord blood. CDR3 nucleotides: TGTGCCAGCAGAGGGGGAGAATACAATGAGCAGTACTTC. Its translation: CASRGGEYNEQYF.